Below, 13 T cell receptor beta chains from the same sample are listed, as sequenced in a study of cytomegalovirus exposure and HLA in healthy donors. It was with 60 Vbeta and 13 Jbeta primers that the PCR ran. The assay was immunoSEQ multiplex PCR, and TCRdb's table has in-frame clones only and misses some. The sample includes about 140,000 clones, around 73% of them seen just once. Specimen: PBMCs. The source is a human donor in good health.

The rearrangement links TRBV6-1 to TRBJ2-6; 10 nucleotides align to TRBD2. CDR1 MNHNS and CDR2 SASEGT come from the germline V gene. The CDR3 extends over 15 amino acids. V was clipped by 5 bases and J by 2 bases; unmatched bases: 0. CDR3 nucleotides: TGTGCCAGCAGTCTAGCGGGGGCTGGGGCCAACGTCCTGACTTTC. Translated, it gives CASSLAGAGANVLTF.

This clone occurred once. The chain carries TRBV5-5 and TRBJ2-7; 8 positions agree with TRBD2. The ends lost 4 bases at V and 3 bases at J; junction bases unmatched: 6. The CDR3 contains 14 residues. Per germline, CDR1 SGHKS and CDR2 YYEKEE (reference sequence). Here the CDR3 reads CASSKRERIYEQYF. Written as DNA, the CDR3 is TGTGCCAGCAGCAAGCGGGAGCGGATCTACGAGCAGTACTTC.

The chain is built from TRBV15 and TRBJ1-5; D is uncertain. V was shortened by 5 bases and J by 6 bases, with 17 bases between the two germline ends. The germline CDR1 and CDR2 sequences are LNHNV and YYDKDF (reference sequence). CDR3 size: 15 residues. The CDR3 is CATSPSGGYGQPQHF. In DNA, the CDR3 is TGTGCCACCAGCCCAAGCGGAGGGTATGGTCAGCCCCAGCATTTT.

The chain links TRBV25-1 to TRBJ2-7; D perhaps matches TRBD1 (6 bases). The CDR3 is made up of 14 amino acids. Germline V gene lookup returns CDR1 MGHDK and CDR2 SYGVNS. V was pared by 11 bases and J by 2 bases, with 19 bases between. CDR3 sequence (DNA): TGTGCCGCTGGGGGCCCAGGGGTGGCCTACGAGCAGTACTTC. It encodes CAAGGPGVAYEQYF.

This clone was found a few times. This rearrangement joins TRBV6-1 to TRBJ2-2, with a possible D match to TRBD1 (5 bases). The CDR3 is made up of 12 amino acids. Trimming took off 7 bases at V and 4 bases at J, with 7 bases between the two ends. Germline V gene sequence: CDR1 MNHNS, CDR2 SASEGT. In nucleotides, the CDR3 is TGTGCCAGCACCAGGGTCACCGGGGAGCTGTTTTTT. It yields the protein CASTRVTGELFF.

The chain combines TRBV2 with TRBJ1-2; D not certain. V lost 4 bases, J lost 7 bases, and 13 bases lay in between. Germline V gene data show CDR1 as SNHLY and CDR2 as FYNNEI. The CDR3 extends over 13 amino acids. The CDR3 spells CASSAARLLGYTF. CDR3 DNA sequence: TGTGCCAGCAGTGCTGCGCGTCTCCTTGGCTACACCTTC.

This clone was observed a handful of times. The J gene is TRBJ2-3, the V gene TRBV5-1; 13 positions agree with TRBD2. Trimming cost V 4 bases and J 6 bases; bases outside gene matches: 5. The CDR3 consists of 15 residues. CDR1 and CDR2 (germline): SGHRS, YFSETQ. The CDR3 sequence: CASSPGLAGADTQYF. CDR3 bases: TGCGCCAGCAGCCCAGGACTAGCGGGAGCCGATACGCAGTATTTT.

This clone was picked up one time. This chain uses TRBV6-6 with TRBJ2-7, with 9 bases matching TRBD2. The CDR3 spans 13 residues. V lost 4 bases and J lost 3; bases outside the gene matches: 1. Germline values: CDR1 MNHNY, CDR2 SVGAGI (reference sequence). Written as DNA, the CDR3 is TGTGCCAGCAGTTTAGCGGGGGACTACGAGCAGTACTTC. Protein: CASSLAGDYEQYF.

The J gene is TRBJ2-7, the V gene TRBV6-1, with D perhaps TRBD1 (8 bases). With 5 bases removed from V and 7 bases from J, the gap between germline ends came to 18 bases. This CDR3 has 14 amino acids. The germline V gene has CDR1 MNHNS and CDR2 SASEGT. This CDR3 is CASSPTGGGREQYF. In DNA, the CDR3 is TGTGCCAGCAGTCCTACAGGGGGGGGCCGTGAGCAGTACTTC.

The chain couples TRBV11-2 to TRBJ2-7; 8 bases agree with TRBD1. The CDR3 is 13 amino acids. Per germline, CDR1 SGHAT and CDR2 FQNNGV. Trimming at V came to 4 bases and at J to 6 bases, leaving 5 bases not matched to a gene. CDR3 in amino acids: CASSSGQVGEQYF. In DNA, the CDR3 is TGTGCCAGCAGCTCGGGACAGGTCGGCGAGCAGTACTTC.

This rearrangement joins TRBV5-5 to TRBJ2-1, with D hard to call. Trimming cost V 1 base and J 1 base, with 9 bases left between them. CDR3 length: 15 residues. Germline-derived CDR1 and CDR2 are SGHKS and YYEKEE (reference sequence). This CDR3 is CASSLSLTSYNEQFF. In nucleotides, the CDR3 is TGTGCCAGCAGCTTGTCCCTGACTTCCTACAATGAGCAGTTCTTC.

This clone was seen a single time. The V and J genes are TRBV14 and TRBJ2-3; D possibly corresponds to TRBD1 (6 bases). Germline V gene sequence: CDR1 SGHDN, CDR2 FVKESK. This CDR3 is built from 16 residues. Trimming stripped 4 bases from V and 2 bases from J, with 16 bases between. CDR3 nucleotide sequence: TGTGCCAGCAGCCGGACTTCCGGGACAATCACAGATACGCAGTATTTT. It translates to CASSRTSGTITDTQYF.

The chain recombines TRBV30 with TRBJ2-3; the match to TRBD2 covers 11 bases. The CDR3 has 15 amino acids. The V gene's germline CDR1 is GTSNPN and CDR2 SVGIG (reference sequence). V trimming: 3 bases; J trimming: 3 bases; junction bases outside the gene matches: 5. The CDR3 DNA reads as TGTGCCTGGAGCGTTGGGACTAGCGGTACAGATACGCAGTATTTT. It specifies CAWSVGTSGTDTQYF.